This T cell receptor (beta chain) came from a study of T cell changes during pregnancy in multiple sclerosis. Clones were sequenced by immunoSEQ multiplex PCR, and TCRdb holds only the in-frame ones, with some missing. The repertoire holds some 100,000 clones, with approximately 94% as singletons. This clone was observed a single time. V gave up 3 bases and J gave up 0 bases, with 15 bases separating them. CDR3 size: 17 residues. Germline V gene sequence: CDR1 SSHAT, CDR2 FNYEAQ (reference sequence). The sample in question was peripheral blood, obtained before pregnancy. The TCR comes from a female donor with multiple sclerosis, enrolled in a pregnancy study. The chain carries TRBV7-7 and TRBJ1-5, with D hard to call. CDR3 bases: TGTGCCAGCAGCTTGTCTGGGCGGGTCTATAGCAATCAGCCCCAGCATTTT. Amino acids: CASSLSGRVYSNQPQHF.